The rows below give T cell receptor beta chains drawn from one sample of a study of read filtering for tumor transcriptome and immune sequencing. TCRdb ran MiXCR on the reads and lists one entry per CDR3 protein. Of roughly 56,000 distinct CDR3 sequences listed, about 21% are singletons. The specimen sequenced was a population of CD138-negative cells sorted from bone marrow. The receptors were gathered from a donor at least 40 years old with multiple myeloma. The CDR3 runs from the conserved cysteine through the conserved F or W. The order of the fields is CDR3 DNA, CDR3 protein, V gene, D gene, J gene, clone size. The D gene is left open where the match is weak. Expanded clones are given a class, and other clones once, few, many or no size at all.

cdr3_nt: TGCAGCGCCCCAAGGACAGGGGGACCTACAGATACGCAGTATTTT
cdr3_aa: CSAPRTGGPTDTQYF
v_call: TRBV29-1
d_call: TRBD1
j_call: TRBJ2-3
clone_size: NA

cdr3_nt: TGCAGCTTTATCTCTGGGGCCAACGTCCTGACTTTC
cdr3_aa: CSFISGANVLTF
v_call: TRBV29-1
d_call: NA
j_call: TRBJ2-6
clone_size: many

cdr3_nt: TGTGCCAGCAGCTTTCCCGGCCAGCCCCAGCATTTT
cdr3_aa: CASSFPGQPQHF
v_call: TRBV7-2
d_call: NA
j_call: TRBJ1-5
clone_size: NA

cdr3_nt: TGTGCCAGTAGCCCGACAGGGTTGGGTGAGCAGTTCTTC
cdr3_aa: CASSPTGLGEQFF
v_call: TRBV19
d_call: TRBD1
j_call: TRBJ2-1
clone_size: many

cdr3_nt: TGTGCCAGCAGCTTGAGGGCTAGCGGGAGAAATGAGCAGTTCTTC
cdr3_aa: CASSLRASGRNEQFF
v_call: TRBV5-6
d_call: TRBD2
j_call: TRBJ2-1
clone_size: many

cdr3_nt: TGTGCCAGCAGTGATTCCCGACAGGGGGCGTCCGTTTCACCCCTCCACTTT
cdr3_aa: CASSDSRQGASVSPLHF
v_call: TRBV2
d_call: TRBD1
j_call: TRBJ1-6
clone_size: few

cdr3_nt: TGTGCCAGCAGCTTTGGATCAGGACCTAAATATTTT
cdr3_aa: CASSFGSGPKYF
v_call: TRBV11-2
d_call: NA
j_call: TRBJ2-3
clone_size: many

cdr3_nt: TGTGCCAGCAGCTTCACGTCGTCTGGGAGGAGAGGTCAAGATACGCAGTATTTT
cdr3_aa: CASSFTSSGRRGQDTQYF
v_call: TRBV7-2
d_call: NA
j_call: TRBJ2-3
clone_size: many

cdr3_nt: TGTGCCAGCAGCCCTATAGGGGATAATCAGCCCCAGCATTTT
cdr3_aa: CASSPIGDNQPQHF
v_call: TRBV6-6
d_call: NA
j_call: TRBJ1-5
clone_size: many

cdr3_nt: TGCAGTGCTACGAGGGAGGGAGCTTTCTTT
cdr3_aa: CSATREGAFF
v_call: TRBV20-1
d_call: NA
j_call: TRBJ1-1
clone_size: many

cdr3_nt: TGTTCCAGCAGCCAACTTCCTAGAGAACAGTTCTTC
cdr3_aa: CSSSQLPREQFF
v_call: TRBV14
d_call: NA
j_call: TRBJ2-1
clone_size: NA

cdr3_nt: TGTGCCAGCTCATCCTGGGTCACGGGGATTGAGACCCAGTACTTC
cdr3_aa: CASSSWVTGIETQYF
v_call: TRBV18
d_call: NA
j_call: TRBJ2-5
clone_size: many

cdr3_nt: TGTGCCAGCAGCGTATATATCGGGGCGAACACCGGGGAGCTGTTTTTT
cdr3_aa: CASSVYIGANTGELFF
v_call: TRBV9
d_call: NA
j_call: TRBJ2-2
clone_size: few

cdr3_nt: TGTGCCAGCAGATCCCTCAGGGGGCCGACGAAGCAAGAGACCCAGTACTTC
cdr3_aa: CASRSLRGPTKQETQYF
v_call: TRBV7-9
d_call: TRBD1
j_call: TRBJ2-5
clone_size: many

cdr3_nt: TGCAGCGGCGGAACCCAGGGGGGTACTGAAGCTTTCTTT
cdr3_aa: CSGGTQGGTEAFF
v_call: TRBV29-1
d_call: TRBD1
j_call: TRBJ1-1
clone_size: few

cdr3_nt: TGTGCCAGCAGTTTAAGGGAAGACACCGGGGAGCTGTTTTTT
cdr3_aa: CASSLREDTGELFF
v_call: TRBV27
d_call: NA
j_call: TRBJ2-2
clone_size: many

cdr3_nt: TGTGCCAGCAGCTTAGACTCCTCCTGGGATACGCAGTATTTT
cdr3_aa: CASSLDSSWDTQYF
v_call: TRBV7-9
d_call: NA
j_call: TRBJ2-3
clone_size: many

cdr3_nt: TGTGCCTGGACACTGCGCACAGATACGCAGTATTTT
cdr3_aa: CAWTLRTDTQYF
v_call: TRBV30
d_call: NA
j_call: TRBJ2-3
clone_size: few

cdr3_nt: TGCGCCAGCAGCTTGGCGGGGGCGGGAGTTCGATCCGGGGAGCTGTTTTTT
cdr3_aa: CASSLAGAGVRSGELFF
v_call: TRBV5-1
d_call: NA
j_call: TRBJ2-2
clone_size: many

cdr3_nt: TGCGCCAGCAGCTTTACAGGGTCCCAAGAGACCCAGTACTTC
cdr3_aa: CASSFTGSQETQYF
v_call: TRBV5-1
d_call: NA
j_call: TRBJ2-5
clone_size: many

cdr3_nt: TGTGCCAGCAGCTTAGCGGCGGGAGGGCATAAGGTTGAGCAGTTCTTC
cdr3_aa: CASSLAAGGHKVEQFF
v_call: TRBV7-8
d_call: TRBD2
j_call: TRBJ2-1
clone_size: many

cdr3_nt: TGTGCCAGCCAATCCGGGACTCACAATGAGCAGTTCTTC
cdr3_aa: CASQSGTHNEQFF
v_call: TRBV25-1
d_call: NA
j_call: TRBJ2-1
clone_size: few

cdr3_nt: TGTGCCAGCAGCCGGACAGAGGTTGGCGAAAAACTGTTTTTT
cdr3_aa: CASSRTEVGEKLFF
v_call: TRBV7-8
d_call: NA
j_call: TRBJ1-4
clone_size: many

cdr3_nt: TGCGCCAGCAGCTTAGGACAGAATCAGCCCCAGCATTTT
cdr3_aa: CASSLGQNQPQHF
v_call: TRBV5-1
d_call: NA
j_call: TRBJ1-5
clone_size: few

cdr3_nt: TGTGCCAGCAGCCGTGGGCAGGGGGTCAGCAATCAGCCCCAGCATTTT
cdr3_aa: CASSRGQGVSNQPQHF
v_call: TRBV7-9
d_call: TRBD1
j_call: TRBJ1-5
clone_size: many

cdr3_nt: TGTGCCAGCAGTTCACCTGGACAGGGGACCGGGGAGCTGTTTTTT
cdr3_aa: CASSSPGQGTGELFF
v_call: TRBV28
d_call: TRBD1
j_call: TRBJ2-2
clone_size: many

cdr3_nt: TGTGCCAGCAGCTCCCCCACAGGGGCTATTAGCTACGAGCAGTACTTC
cdr3_aa: CASSSPTGAISYEQYF
v_call: TRBV7-8
d_call: TRBD1
j_call: TRBJ2-7
clone_size: many

cdr3_nt: TGTTCCAGCAGCTTAGGGGCACAACATCCCCAGCATTTT
cdr3_aa: CSSSLGAQHPQHF
v_call: TRBV7-9
d_call: NA
j_call: TRBJ1-5
clone_size: once

cdr3_nt: TGTGCCTGGAGTGTATCGTTAGCGGGAGCGGGGGAGCTGTTTTTT
cdr3_aa: CAWSVSLAGAGELFF
v_call: TRBV30
d_call: TRBD2
j_call: TRBJ2-2
clone_size: many

cdr3_nt: TGCGCCAGCAGCTTCTCTAGCAACTATGGCTACACCTTC
cdr3_aa: CASSFSSNYGYTF
v_call: TRBV5-1
d_call: NA
j_call: TRBJ1-2
clone_size: NA

cdr3_nt: TGTGCCAGCGGGCCGAGGGGAATTAGGGCAGATACGCAGTATTTT
cdr3_aa: CASGPRGIRADTQYF
v_call: TRBV6-5
d_call: NA
j_call: TRBJ2-3
clone_size: many

cdr3_nt: TGTGCCAGCAGTGTTGTGCGGGGGGCCTACGGGCAGTACTTC
cdr3_aa: CASSVVRGAYGQYF
v_call: TRBV25-1
d_call: TRBD2
j_call: TRBJ2-7
clone_size: NA

cdr3_nt: TGCAGCGTTGAATACAGGGTCGTACGGTTCTTC
cdr3_aa: CSVEYRVVRFF
v_call: TRBV29-1
d_call: NA
j_call: TRBJ2-1
clone_size: many

cdr3_nt: TGTGCCAGCAGTGATCAGGGGGGGGAGACCCAGTACTTC
cdr3_aa: CASSDQGGETQYF
v_call: TRBV6-1
d_call: NA
j_call: TRBJ2-5
clone_size: many

cdr3_nt: TGTGCCAGCAGCTTGACCAACAATGAGCAGTTCTTC
cdr3_aa: CASSLTNNEQFF
v_call: TRBV5-1
d_call: NA
j_call: TRBJ2-1
clone_size: medium-sized

cdr3_nt: TGTGCCAGCACACCGGGGGGATACGAGCAGTACTTC
cdr3_aa: CASTPGGYEQYF
v_call: TRBV11-2
d_call: TRBD2
j_call: TRBJ2-7
clone_size: NA

cdr3_nt: TGTGCCAGCAGCTCCAAGCTGGGACTACTTTACAATGAGCAGTTCTTC
cdr3_aa: CASSSKLGLLYNEQFF
v_call: TRBV11-3
d_call: TRBD2
j_call: TRBJ2-1
clone_size: many

cdr3_nt: TGCGCCAGCAGCTTGAGCCCTGGGGCTGGAAACACCATATATTTT
cdr3_aa: CASSLSPGAGNTIYF
v_call: TRBV5-1
d_call: NA
j_call: TRBJ1-3
clone_size: few

cdr3_nt: TGTGCCAGCAGCGGGGCTGGGGTAGGAGAGACCCAGTACTTC
cdr3_aa: CASSGAGVGETQYF
v_call: TRBV11-2
d_call: NA
j_call: TRBJ2-5
clone_size: many

cdr3_nt: TGCGCCAGCAGCCCCGAAGGGTGGGGAAGCTCCTACGAGCAGTACTTC
cdr3_aa: CASSPEGWGSSYEQYF
v_call: TRBV5-1
d_call: NA
j_call: TRBJ2-7
clone_size: many

cdr3_nt: TGTGCCAGCACCCCCGGTGCGGGGGACGGCTGGAATCAGCCCCAGCATTTT
cdr3_aa: CASTPGAGDGWNQPQHF
v_call: TRBV6-2/TRBV6-3
d_call: NA
j_call: TRBJ1-5
clone_size: NA

cdr3_nt: TGCAGAGCCACGAGAATTGGGCATGGCTACACCTTC
cdr3_aa: CRATRIGHGYTF
v_call: TRBV20-1
d_call: NA
j_call: TRBJ1-2
clone_size: NA

cdr3_nt: TGCGCCAGCAGCTGGGCACAGGGGGCGCGAGAGCAGTACTTC
cdr3_aa: CASSWAQGAREQYF
v_call: TRBV5-1
d_call: TRBD1
j_call: TRBJ2-7
clone_size: many

cdr3_nt: TGTGCCAGCGGCGGGGGGAGCTCCTACAATGAGCAGTTCTTC
cdr3_aa: CASGGGSSYNEQFF
v_call: TRBV28
d_call: TRBD2
j_call: TRBJ2-1
clone_size: many

cdr3_nt: TGCAGCGGACAGGGCGGTGAAGATACGCAGTATTTT
cdr3_aa: CSGQGGEDTQYF
v_call: TRBV29-1
d_call: TRBD1
j_call: TRBJ2-3
clone_size: many

cdr3_nt: TGCAGTGCTAGAGCGGGAGGGACAGATACGCAGTATTTT
cdr3_aa: CSARAGGTDTQYF
v_call: TRBV20-1
d_call: TRBD2
j_call: TRBJ2-3
clone_size: few

cdr3_nt: TGCAGCGTTGAGCCCTTCTCGGCTGGAGGCTCCTACGATGAGCAGTTCTTC
cdr3_aa: CSVEPFSAGGSYDEQFF
v_call: TRBV29-1
d_call: NA
j_call: TRBJ2-1
clone_size: NA